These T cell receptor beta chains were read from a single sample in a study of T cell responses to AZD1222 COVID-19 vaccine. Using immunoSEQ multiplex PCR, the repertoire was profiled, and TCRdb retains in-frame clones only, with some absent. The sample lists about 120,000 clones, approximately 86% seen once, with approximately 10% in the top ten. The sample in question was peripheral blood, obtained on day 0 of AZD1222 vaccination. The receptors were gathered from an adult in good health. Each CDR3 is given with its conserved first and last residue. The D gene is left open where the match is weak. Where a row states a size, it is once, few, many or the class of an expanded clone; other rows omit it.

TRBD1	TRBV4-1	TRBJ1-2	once	TGCGCCAGCAGCCAGGGACAGGGAGTTAACTATGGCTACACCTTC	CASSQGQGVNYGYTF
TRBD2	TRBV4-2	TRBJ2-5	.	TGTGCCAGCAGCCAAGAGGTTCCAGCGGGAGGGCCTGGGGTACAAGAGACCCAGTACTTC	CASSQEVPAGGPGVQETQYF
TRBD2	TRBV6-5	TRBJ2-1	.	TGTGCCAGCAGTTACCAGCCATCTAGCGGATACAATGAGCAGTTCTTC	CASSYQPSSGYNEQFF
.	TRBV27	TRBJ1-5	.	TGTGCCAGCAGTTTAATCCAGGGCGGTCAGCCCCAGCATTTT	CASSLIQGGQPQHF
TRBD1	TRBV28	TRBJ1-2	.	TGTGCCAGCAGTTCTCTATCAACAGGGGATGGCTACACCTTC	CASSSLSTGDGYTF
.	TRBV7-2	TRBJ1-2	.	TGTGCCAGCAGCTTAGCGTCTGTAGCAGGGCATGGCTACACCTTC	CASSLASVAGHGYTF
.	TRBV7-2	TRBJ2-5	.	TGTGCCAGCAGCCCTGGACAAGCCCAAGAGACCCAGTACTTC	CASSPGQAQETQYF
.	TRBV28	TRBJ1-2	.	TGTGCCAGCCAAAGGGGGGGCCCCTATGGCTACACCTTC	CASQRGGPYGYTF
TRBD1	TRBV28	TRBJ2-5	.	TGTGCCAGCAGTTCGCAGGGGGTTCAAGAGACCCAGTACTTC	CASSSQGVQETQYF
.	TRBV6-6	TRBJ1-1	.	TGTGCCAGCAGTTCCACAGGGAGAGACACTGAAGCTTTCTTT	CASSSTGRDTEAFF
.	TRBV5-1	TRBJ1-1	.	TGCGCCAGCAGCTTGGAACAGGGAGGCACTGAAGCTTTCTTT	CASSLEQGGTEAFF
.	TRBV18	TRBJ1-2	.	TGTGCCAGCTCACGAAGCGACAGTTACAACTATGGCTACACCTTC	CASSRSDSYNYGYTF
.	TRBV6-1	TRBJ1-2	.	TGTGCCAGCAGTGAAGCTTTTGGCTACACCTTC	CASSEAFGYTF
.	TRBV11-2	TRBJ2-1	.	TGTGCCAGCAGCTCGGCAGCGGTTATAGGGGCGGATGAGCAGTTCTTC	CASSSAAVIGADEQFF
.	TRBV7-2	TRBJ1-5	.	TGTGCCAGCAGCCCCCGGATTGGGGCGGGCCAGCCCCAGCATTTT	CASSPRIGAGQPQHF
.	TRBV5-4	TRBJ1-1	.	TGTGCCAGCAGCTCCCACCAGGCGGGGAACACTGAAGCTTTCTTT	CASSSHQAGNTEAFF
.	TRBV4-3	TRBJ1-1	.	TGCGCCAGCAGCCAAGGTACGTGGGACACTGAAGCTTTCTTT	CASSQGTWDTEAFF
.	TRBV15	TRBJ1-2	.	TGTGCCACCAGCAGAGATCGGGGGGTAACCTATGGCTACACCTTC	CATSRDRGVTYGYTF
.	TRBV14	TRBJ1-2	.	TGTGCCAGCAGCCAAGATCTTGTTGGTGGCTACACCTTC	CASSQDLVGGYTF
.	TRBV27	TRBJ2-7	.	TGTGCCAGCAGTTTAGATGCACCGAGAAGGTCCTACGAGCAGTACTTC	CASSLDAPRRSYEQYF
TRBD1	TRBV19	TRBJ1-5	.	TGTGCCAGTGGATCACCGGGACAGGGATTAAGGCAGCCCCAGCATTTT	CASGSPGQGLRQPQHF
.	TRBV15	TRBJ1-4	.	TGTGCCACCAGCAGACGGCTTTCTGGGTCTGAAAAACTGTTTTTT	CATSRRLSGSEKLFF
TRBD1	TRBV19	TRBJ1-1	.	TGTGCCAGTAGTGCAACCGGGACAGGGGCTCGAGAAGCTTTCTTT	CASSATGTGAREAFF
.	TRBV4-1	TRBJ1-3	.	TGCGCCAGCAGCCAATTAGGAAACACCATATATTTT	CASSQLGNTIYF
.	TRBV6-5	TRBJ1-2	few	TGTGCCAGCGGACAGTTAAACTATGGCTACACCTTC	CASGQLNYGYTF
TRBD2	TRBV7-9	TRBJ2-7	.	TGTGCCAGCAGCCCACGGACTAGCGGTTCCAACGAGCAGTACTTC	CASSPRTSGSNEQYF
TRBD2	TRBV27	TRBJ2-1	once	TGTGCCACCGTCCCTTTACTAGCGGGGGGGTACAATGAGCAGTTCTTC	CATVPLLAGGYNEQFF
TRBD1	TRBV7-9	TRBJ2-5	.	TGTGCCAGCGGGGGACAGGGGCACCCCCAAGAGACCCAGTACTTC	CASGGQGHPQETQYF
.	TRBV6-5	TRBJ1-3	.	TGTGCCAGCAGTTACGATGGGGTTCCTGGAAACACCATATATTTT	CASSYDGVPGNTIYF
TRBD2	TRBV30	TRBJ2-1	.	TGTGCCTGGAGTGTAGGGACTAGCTTCTACAATGAGCAGTTCTTC	CAWSVGTSFYNEQFF
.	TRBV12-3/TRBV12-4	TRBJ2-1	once	TGTGCCAGCAGTCCGCAATTATACAATGAGCAGTTCTTC	CASSPQLYNEQFF
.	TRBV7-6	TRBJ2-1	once	TGTGCCAGCAGTCGATTTGATGAGCAGTTCTTC	CASSRFDEQFF
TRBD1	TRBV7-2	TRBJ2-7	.	TGTGCCAGCAGCTCAAACCGTAGACAGGGATCCTACGAGCAGTACTTC	CASSSNRRQGSYEQYF
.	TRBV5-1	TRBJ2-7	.	TGCGCCAGCAGCGGCCTCGGAGCGGCCGCCTACGAGCAGTACTTC	CASSGLGAAAYEQYF
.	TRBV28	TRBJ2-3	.	TGTGCCAGCAGTTTGAGCGGCTCAGATACGCAGTATTTT	CASSLSGSDTQYF
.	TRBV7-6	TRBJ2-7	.	TGTGCCAGCAAAATGAGTAGACAGACCGGGGAACAGTACTTC	CASKMSRQTGEQYF
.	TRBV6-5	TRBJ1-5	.	TGTGCCAGCAGACAGGGCCTCAATCAGCCCCAGCATTTT	CASRQGLNQPQHF
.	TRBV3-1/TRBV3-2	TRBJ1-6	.	TGTGCCAGCAGCCAAGAGAACCCATGGGGATATAATTCACCCCTCCACTTT	CASSQENPWGYNSPLHF
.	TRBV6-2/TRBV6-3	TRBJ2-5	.	TGTGCCAGCAGTTCTCCTCAGTTTGAGACCCAGTACTTC	CASSSPQFETQYF
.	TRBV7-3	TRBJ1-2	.	TGTGCCAGCAGCTTAACAGGGGACGGCTACACCTTC	CASSLTGDGYTF
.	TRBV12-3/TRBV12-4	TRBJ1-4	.	TGTGCCAGCAGTTTAGACGGGGACGAAAAACTGTTTTTT	CASSLDGDEKLFF
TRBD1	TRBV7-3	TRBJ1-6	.	TGTGCCAGCAGCTTAGGACAGGGTGGTTCACCCCTCCACTTT	CASSLGQGGSPLHF
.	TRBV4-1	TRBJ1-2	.	TGCGCCAGCAGCCAAGAGGTTGGGTCGAACAGCTATGGCTACACCTTC	CASSQEVGSNSYGYTF
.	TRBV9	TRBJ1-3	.	TGTGCCAGCAGCGTAGGAGGGGTTGGAAACACCATATATTTT	CASSVGGVGNTIYF
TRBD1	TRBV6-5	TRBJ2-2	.	TGTGCCAGCAGACCGGGACAGGCTCGCACCGGGGAGCTGTTTTTT	CASRPGQARTGELFF
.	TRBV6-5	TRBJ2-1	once	TGTGCCAGCAGTCTCCTGGGGACCAATTACAATGAGCAGTTCTTC	CASSLLGTNYNEQFF
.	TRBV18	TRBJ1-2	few	TGTGCCAGCTCACCACCGGGGCAAGGCTATGGCTACACCTTC	CASSPPGQGYGYTF
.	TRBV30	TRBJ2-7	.	TGTGCCTGGAGTATCCGGAGGGCGGGCGAGCAGTACTTC	CAWSIRRAGEQYF
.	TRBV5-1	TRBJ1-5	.	TGCGCCAGCAGCCTCGGAGAGGGGGATAGCAATCAGCCCCAGCATTTT	CASSLGEGDSNQPQHF
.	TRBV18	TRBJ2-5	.	TGTGCCAGCTCACCCTCAACGTACCAAGAGACCCAGTACTTC	CASSPSTYQETQYF
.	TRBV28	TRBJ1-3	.	TGTGCCAGCGCACAGGGTAGCTCTGGAAACACCATATATTTT	CASAQGSSGNTIYF
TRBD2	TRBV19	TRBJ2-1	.	TGTGCCAGTAGTACCATACTAGCGGGTGGGTACAATGAGCAGTTCTTC	CASSTILAGGYNEQFF